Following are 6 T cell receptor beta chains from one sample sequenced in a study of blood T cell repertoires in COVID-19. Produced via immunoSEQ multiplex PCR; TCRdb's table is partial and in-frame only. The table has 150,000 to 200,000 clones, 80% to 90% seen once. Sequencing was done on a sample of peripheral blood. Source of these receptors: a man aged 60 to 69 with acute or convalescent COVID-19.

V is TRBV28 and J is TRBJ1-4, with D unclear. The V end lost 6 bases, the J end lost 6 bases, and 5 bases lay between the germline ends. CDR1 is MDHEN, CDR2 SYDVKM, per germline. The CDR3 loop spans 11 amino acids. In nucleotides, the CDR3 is TGTGCCAGCAGCTCGTATGAAAAACTGTTTTTT. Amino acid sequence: CASSSYEKLFF. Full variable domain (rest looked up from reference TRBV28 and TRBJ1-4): DVKVTQSSRYLVKRTGEKVFLECVQDMDHENMFWYRQDPGLGLRLIYFSYDVKMKEKGDIPEGYSVSREKKERFSLILESASTNQTSMYLCASSSYEKLFFGSGTQLSVL.

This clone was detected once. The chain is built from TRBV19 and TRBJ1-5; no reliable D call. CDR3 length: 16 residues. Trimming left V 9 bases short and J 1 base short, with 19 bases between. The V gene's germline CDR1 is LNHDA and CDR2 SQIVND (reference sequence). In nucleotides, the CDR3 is TGTGCCAGAGTTTTTCATGGCATCTCGAGCAATCAGCCCCAGCATTTT. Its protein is CARVFHGISSNQPQHF.

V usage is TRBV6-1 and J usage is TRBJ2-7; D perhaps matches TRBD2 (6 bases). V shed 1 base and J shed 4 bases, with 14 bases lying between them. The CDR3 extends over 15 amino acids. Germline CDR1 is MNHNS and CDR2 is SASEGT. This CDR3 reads CASSEGGSGNYEQYF. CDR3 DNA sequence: TGTGCCAGCAGTGAAGGTGGTAGCGGAAATTACGAGCAGTACTTC.

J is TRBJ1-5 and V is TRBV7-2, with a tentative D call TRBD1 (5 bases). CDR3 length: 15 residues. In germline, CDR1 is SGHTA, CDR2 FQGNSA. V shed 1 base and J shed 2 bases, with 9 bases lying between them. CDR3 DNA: TGTGCCAGCAGCTTAGGCGGGACGGGCAATCAGCCCCAGCATTTT. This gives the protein CASSLGGTGNQPQHF.

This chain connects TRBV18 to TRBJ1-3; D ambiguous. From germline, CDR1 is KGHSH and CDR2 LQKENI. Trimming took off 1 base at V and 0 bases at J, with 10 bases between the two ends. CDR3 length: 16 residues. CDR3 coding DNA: TGTGCCAGCTCACCACAGTGGCTAGACTCTGGAAACACCATATATTTT. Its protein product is CASSPQWLDSGNTIYF.

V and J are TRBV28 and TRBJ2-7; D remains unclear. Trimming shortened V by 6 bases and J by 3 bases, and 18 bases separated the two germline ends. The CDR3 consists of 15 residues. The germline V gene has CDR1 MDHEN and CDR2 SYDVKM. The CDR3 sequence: CASRSYSTVLYEQYF. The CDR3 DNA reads TGTGCCAGCAGATCCTACTCGACTGTACTCTACGAGCAGTACTTC.